The T cell receptor (beta chain) described here comes from a study of blood T cell repertoires in COVID-19. The cohort comprised adults aged about 18 to 100 years residing in 20 to 30 US areas. Donors were grouped by their self-reported clinical history. TCRdb's table, derived via immunoSEQ multiplex PCR, lists solely in-frame clones and lacks some. The data hold about 210,000 clones, with 87% observed a single time. Trimming took 2 bases from V and 0 from J, leaving 11 bases between them. There are 14 residues in the CDR3. Germline V CDR1 and CDR2: GTSNPN, SVGIG (reference sequence). This receptor was taken from a man aged 18 to 35 with acute COVID-19. The V and J genes are TRBV30 and TRBJ2-7, with D possibly TRBD1 on 6 matching bases. Sequenced: PBMCs or T cells enriched from blood (not recorded which). The CDR3 coding sequence is TGTGCCTGGAGTAAGCAGGACAGCTCCTACGAGCAGTACTTC. It translates to CAWSKQDSSYEQYF.